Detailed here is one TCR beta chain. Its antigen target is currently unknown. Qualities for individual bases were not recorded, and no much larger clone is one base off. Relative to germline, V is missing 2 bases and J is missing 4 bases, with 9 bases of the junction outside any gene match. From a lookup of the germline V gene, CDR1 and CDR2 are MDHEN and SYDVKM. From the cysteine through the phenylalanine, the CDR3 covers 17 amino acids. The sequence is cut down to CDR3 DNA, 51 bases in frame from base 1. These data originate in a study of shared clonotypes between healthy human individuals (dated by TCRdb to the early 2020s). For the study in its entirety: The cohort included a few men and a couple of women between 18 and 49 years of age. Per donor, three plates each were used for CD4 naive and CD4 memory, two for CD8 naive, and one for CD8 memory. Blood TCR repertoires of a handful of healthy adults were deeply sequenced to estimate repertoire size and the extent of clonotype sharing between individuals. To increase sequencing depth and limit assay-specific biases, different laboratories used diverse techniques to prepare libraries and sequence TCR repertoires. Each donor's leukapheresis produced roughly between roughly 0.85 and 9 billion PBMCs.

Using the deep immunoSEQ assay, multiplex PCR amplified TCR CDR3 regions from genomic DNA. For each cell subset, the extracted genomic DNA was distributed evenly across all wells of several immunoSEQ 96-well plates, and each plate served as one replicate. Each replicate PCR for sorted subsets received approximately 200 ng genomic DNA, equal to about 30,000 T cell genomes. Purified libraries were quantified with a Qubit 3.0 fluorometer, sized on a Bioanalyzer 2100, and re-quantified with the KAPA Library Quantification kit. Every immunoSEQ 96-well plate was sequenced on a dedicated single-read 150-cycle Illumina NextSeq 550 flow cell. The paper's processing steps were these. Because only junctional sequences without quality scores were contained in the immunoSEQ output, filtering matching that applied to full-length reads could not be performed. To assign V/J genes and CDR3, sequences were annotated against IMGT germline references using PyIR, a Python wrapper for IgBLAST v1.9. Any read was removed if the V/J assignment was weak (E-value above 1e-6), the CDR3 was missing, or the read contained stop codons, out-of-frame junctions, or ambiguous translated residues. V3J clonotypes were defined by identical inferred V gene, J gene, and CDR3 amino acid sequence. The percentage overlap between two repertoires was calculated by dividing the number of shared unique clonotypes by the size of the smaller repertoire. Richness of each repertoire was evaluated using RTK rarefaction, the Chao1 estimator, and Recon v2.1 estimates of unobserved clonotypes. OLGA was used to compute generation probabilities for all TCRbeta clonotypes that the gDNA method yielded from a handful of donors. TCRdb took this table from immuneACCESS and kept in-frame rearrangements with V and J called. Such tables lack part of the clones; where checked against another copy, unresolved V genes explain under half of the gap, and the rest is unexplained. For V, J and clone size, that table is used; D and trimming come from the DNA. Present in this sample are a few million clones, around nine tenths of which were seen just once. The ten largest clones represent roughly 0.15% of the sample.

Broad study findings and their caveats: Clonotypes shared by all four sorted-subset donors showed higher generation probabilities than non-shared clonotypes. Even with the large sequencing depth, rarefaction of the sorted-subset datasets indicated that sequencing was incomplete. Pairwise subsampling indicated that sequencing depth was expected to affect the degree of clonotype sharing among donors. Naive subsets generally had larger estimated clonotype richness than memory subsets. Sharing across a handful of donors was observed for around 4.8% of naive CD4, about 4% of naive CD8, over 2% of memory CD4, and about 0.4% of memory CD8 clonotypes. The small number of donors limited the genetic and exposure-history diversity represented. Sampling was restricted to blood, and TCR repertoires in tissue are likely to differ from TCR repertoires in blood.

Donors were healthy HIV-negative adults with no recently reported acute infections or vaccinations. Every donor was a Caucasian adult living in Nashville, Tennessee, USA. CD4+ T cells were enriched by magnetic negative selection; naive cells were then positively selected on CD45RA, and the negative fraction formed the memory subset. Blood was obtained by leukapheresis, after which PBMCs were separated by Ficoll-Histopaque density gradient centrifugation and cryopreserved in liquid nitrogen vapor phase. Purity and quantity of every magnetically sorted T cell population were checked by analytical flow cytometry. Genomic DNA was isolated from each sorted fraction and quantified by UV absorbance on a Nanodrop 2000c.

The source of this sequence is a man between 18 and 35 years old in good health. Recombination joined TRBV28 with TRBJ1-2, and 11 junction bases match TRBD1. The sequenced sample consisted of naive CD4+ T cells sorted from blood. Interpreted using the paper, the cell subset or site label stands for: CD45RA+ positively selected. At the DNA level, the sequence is TGTGCCAGCAGTTTACTAGGGGGGACAGGGGGAACCTATGGCTACACCTTC. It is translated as CASSLLGGTGGTYGYTF.